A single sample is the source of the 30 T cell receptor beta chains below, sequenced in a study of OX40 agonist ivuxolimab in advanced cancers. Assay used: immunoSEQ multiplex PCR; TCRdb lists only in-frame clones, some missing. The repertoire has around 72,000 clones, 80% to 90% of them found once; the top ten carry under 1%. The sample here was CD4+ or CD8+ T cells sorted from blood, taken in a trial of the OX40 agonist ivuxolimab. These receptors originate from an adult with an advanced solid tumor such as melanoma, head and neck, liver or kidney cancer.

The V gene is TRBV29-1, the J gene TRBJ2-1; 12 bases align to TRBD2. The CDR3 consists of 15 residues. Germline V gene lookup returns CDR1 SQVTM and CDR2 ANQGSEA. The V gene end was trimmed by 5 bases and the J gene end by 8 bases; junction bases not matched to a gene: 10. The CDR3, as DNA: TGCAGCGTTCCCTCGGGGGGACTAGCGGGCCATGAGCAGTTCTTC. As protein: CSVPSGGLAGHEQFF.

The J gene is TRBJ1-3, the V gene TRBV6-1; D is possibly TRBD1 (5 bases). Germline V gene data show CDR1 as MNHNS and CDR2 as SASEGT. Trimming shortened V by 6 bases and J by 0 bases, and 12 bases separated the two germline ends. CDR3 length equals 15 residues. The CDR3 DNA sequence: TGTGCCAGCAGACTAGACAGTCCCTCTGGAAACACCATATATTTT. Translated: CASRLDSPSGNTIYF.

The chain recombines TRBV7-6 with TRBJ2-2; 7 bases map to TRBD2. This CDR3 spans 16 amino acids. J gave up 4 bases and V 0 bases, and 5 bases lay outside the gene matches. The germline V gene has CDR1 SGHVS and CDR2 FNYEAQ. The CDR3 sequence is CASSLARAGVTGELFF. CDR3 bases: TGTGCCAGCAGCTTAGCAAGGGCGGGAGTCACCGGGGAGCTGTTTTTT.

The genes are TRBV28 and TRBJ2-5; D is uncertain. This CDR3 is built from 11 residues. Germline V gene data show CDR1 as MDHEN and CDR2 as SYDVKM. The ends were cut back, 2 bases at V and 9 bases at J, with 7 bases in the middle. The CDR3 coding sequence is TGTGCCAGCAGTTTAGAGGAAGCCCAGTACTTC. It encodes CASSLEEAQYF.

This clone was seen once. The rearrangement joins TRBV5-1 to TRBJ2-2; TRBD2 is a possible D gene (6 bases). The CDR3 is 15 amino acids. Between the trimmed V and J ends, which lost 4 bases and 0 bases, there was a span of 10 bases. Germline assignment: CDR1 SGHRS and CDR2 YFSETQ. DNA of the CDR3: TGCGCCAGCAGCGAGGCTAGCGCGAACACCGGGGAGCTGTTTTTT. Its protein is CASSEASANTGELFF. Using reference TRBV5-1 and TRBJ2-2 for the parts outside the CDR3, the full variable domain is KAGVTQTPRYLIKTRGQQVTLSCSPISGHRSVSWYQQTPGQGLQFLFEYFSETQRNKGNFPGRFSGRQFSNSRSEMNVSTLELGDSALYLCASSEASANTGELFFGEGSRLTVL.

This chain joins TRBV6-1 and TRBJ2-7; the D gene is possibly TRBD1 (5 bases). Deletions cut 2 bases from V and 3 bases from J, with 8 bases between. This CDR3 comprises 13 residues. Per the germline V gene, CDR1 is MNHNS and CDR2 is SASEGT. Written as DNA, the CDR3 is TGTGCCAGCAGTGAAATCCAGGGCTACGAGCAGTACTTC. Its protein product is CASSEIQGYEQYF.

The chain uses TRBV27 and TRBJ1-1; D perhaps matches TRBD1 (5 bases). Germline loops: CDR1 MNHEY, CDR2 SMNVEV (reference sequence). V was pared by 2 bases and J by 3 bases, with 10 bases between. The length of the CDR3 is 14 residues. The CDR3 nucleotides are TGTGCCAGCAGTTTACTGGGGCAGCACACTGAAGCTTTCTTT. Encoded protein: CASSLLGQHTEAFF.

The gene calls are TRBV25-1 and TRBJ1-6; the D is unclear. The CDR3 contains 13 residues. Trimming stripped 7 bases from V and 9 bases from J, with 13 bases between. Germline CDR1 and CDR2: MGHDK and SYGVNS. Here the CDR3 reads CASNRALGSPLHF. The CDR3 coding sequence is TGTGCCAGCAATAGGGCTTTGGGTTCACCCCTCCACTTT.

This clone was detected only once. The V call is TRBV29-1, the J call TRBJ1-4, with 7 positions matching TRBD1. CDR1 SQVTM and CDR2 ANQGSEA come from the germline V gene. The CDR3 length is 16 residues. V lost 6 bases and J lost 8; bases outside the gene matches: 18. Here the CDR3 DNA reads TGCAGCGTCTCACCCTTAGGGGGCGCGAAAGACGAAAAACTGTTTTTT. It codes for CSVSPLGGAKDEKLFF.

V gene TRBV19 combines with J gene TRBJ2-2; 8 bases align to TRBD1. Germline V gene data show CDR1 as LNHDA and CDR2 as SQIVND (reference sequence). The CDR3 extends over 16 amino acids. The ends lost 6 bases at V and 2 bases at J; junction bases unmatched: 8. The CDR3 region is CASSLGQGINTGELFF. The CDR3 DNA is TGTGCCAGTAGCCTAGGACAGGGTATAAACACCGGGGAGCTGTTTTTT.

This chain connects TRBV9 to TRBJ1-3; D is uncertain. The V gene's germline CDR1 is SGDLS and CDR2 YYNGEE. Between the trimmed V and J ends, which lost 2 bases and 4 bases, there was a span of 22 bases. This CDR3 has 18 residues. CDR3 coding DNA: TGTGCCAGCAGCGTTAATGCCTCCCCTAACCTACCCGGAAACACCATATATTTT. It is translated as CASSVNASPNLPGNTIYF.

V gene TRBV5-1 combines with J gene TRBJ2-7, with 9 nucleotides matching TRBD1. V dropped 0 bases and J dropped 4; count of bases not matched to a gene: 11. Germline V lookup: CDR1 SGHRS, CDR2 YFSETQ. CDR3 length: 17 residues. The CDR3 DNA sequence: TGCGCCAGCAGCTTGGCCTCACAGGGGGCGGACCTATACGAGCAGTACTTC. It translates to CASSLASQGADLYEQYF.

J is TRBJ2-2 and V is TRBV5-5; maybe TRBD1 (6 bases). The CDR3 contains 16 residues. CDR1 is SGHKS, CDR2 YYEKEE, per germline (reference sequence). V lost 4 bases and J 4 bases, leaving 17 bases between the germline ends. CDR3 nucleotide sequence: TGTGCCAGCAGCCGCAGACAGGCCCAGGGCACCGGGGAGCTGTTTTTT. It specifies CASSRRQAQGTGELFF.

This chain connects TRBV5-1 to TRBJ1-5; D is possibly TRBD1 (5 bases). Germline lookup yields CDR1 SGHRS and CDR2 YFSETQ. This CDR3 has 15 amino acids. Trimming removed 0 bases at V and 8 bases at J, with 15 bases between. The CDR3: CASSLGGGDFEPQHF. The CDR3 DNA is TGCGCCAGCAGCTTGGGTGGGGGGGACTTTGAGCCCCAGCATTTT.

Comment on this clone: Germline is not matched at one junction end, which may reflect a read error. In DNA form, the CDR3 reads TGTGCCAGCAGCGAATGGTATCAAGAGACCCAGTACTTC. Residues: CASSEWYQETQYF. The V call is TRBV25-1, the J call TRBJ2-5; D call uncertain. CDR1 MGHDK and CDR2 SYGVNS come from the germline V gene. The CDR3 totals 13 residues.

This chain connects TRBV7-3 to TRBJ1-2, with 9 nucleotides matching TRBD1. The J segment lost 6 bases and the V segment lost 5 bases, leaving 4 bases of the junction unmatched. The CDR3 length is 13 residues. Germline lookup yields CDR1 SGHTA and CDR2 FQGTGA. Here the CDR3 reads CASSTWTGDGYTF. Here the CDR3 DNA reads TGTGCCAGCAGCACTTGGACAGGGGATGGCTACACCTTC. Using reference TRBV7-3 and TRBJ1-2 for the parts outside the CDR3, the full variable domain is GAGVSQTPSNKVTEKGKYVELRCDPISGHTALYWYRQSLGQGPEFLIYFQGTGAADDSGLPNDRFFAVRPEGSVSTLKIQRTERGDSAVYLCASSTWTGDGYTFGSGTRLTVV.

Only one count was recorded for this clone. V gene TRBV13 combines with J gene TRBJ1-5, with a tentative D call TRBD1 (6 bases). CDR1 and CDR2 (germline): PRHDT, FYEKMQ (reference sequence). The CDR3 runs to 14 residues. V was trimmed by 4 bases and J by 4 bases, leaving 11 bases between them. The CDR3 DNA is TGTGCCAGCAGCTCAGGACAGACAAATCAGCCCCAGCATTTT. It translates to CASSSGQTNQPQHF.

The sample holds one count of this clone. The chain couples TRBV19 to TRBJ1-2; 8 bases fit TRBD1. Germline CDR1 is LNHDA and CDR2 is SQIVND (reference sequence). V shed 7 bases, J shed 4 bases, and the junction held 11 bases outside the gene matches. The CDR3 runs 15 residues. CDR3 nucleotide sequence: TGTGCCAGTACCCATGGGGCAGGGGGCGTCTATGGCTACACCTTC. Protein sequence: CASTHGAGGVYGYTF.

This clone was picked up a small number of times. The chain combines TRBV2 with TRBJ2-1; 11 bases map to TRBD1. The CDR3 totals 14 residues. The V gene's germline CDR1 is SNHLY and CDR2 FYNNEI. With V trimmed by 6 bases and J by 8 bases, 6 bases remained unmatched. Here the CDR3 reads CASSARTGGDEQFF. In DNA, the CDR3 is TGTGCCAGCAGCGCCCGGACAGGGGGCGATGAGCAGTTCTTC.

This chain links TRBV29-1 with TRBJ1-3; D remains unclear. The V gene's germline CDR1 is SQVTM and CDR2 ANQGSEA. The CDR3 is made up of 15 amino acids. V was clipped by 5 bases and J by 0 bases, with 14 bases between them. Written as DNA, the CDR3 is TGCAGCGTTACGGGTCCTGGGAGCTCTGGAAACACCATATATTTT. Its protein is CSVTGPGSSGNTIYF.

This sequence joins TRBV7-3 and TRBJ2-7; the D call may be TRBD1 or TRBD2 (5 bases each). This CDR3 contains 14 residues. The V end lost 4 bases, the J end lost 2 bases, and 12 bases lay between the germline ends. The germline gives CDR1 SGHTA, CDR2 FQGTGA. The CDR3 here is CASSSAGAPYEQYF. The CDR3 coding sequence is TGTGCCAGCAGCTCCGCCGGGGCCCCCTACGAGCAGTACTTC.

For the CDR3, the DNA is TGTGCCAGCAGTGCCGAACAGGGGGATACGCAGTATTTT. Protein: CASSAEQGDTQYF. J is TRBJ2-3 and V is TRBV6-4; 7 positions agree with TRBD1. Trimming took 4 bases from V and 6 from J; bases not matched to a gene: 4. The CDR3 is made up of 13 amino acids. The V gene's germline CDR1 is MRHNA and CDR2 SNTAGT.

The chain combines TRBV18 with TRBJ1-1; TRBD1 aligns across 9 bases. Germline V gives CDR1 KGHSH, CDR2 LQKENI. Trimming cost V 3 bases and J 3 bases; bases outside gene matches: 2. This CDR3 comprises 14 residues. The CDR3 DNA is TGTGCCAGCTCACCGGACAGGGGATACACTGAAGCTTTCTTT. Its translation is CASSPDRGYTEAFF. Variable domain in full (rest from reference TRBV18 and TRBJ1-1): NAGVMQNPRHLVRRRGQEARLRCSPMKGHSHVYWYRQLPEEGLKFMVYLQKENIIDESGMPKERFSAEFPKEGPSILRIQQVVRGDSAAYFCASSPDRGYTEAFFGQGTRLTVV.

CDR3 loop: CASSGGRASYGYTF. The DNA of the CDR3 is TGTGCCAGCAGTGGCGGACGGGCTTCCTATGGCTACACCTTC. The rearrangement uses TRBV2 and TRBJ1-2; D unresolved. Trimming pared 4 bases from V and 4 bases from J, leaving 13 bases between. The length of the CDR3 is 14 residues. The germline gives CDR1 SNHLY, CDR2 FYNNEI.

The CDR3 DNA follows: TGCGCCAGCAGCACGGGGACTGGCGTCTACGAGCAGTACTTC. Residues: CASSTGTGVYEQYF. This chain uses TRBV5-1 with TRBJ2-7; D may be TRBD2 (6 bases). The V gene lost 4 bases and the J gene lost 3 bases, with 14 bases spanning the gap. CDR1 is SGHRS, CDR2 YFSETQ, per germline. The length of the CDR3 is 14 residues.

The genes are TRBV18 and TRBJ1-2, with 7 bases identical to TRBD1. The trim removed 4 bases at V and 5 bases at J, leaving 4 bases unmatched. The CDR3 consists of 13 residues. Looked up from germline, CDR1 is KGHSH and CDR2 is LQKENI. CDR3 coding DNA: TGTGCCAGCTCACTTGGGACAGAGTATGGCTACACCTTC. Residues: CASSLGTEYGYTF.

Here the CDR3 reads CAWSPPGSPLHF. As DNA, the CDR3 is TGTGCCTGGAGTCCCCCGGGTTCACCCCTCCACTTT. The rearrangement joins TRBV30 to TRBJ1-6; no definite D call. The CDR3 spans 12 residues. V was pared by 2 bases and J by 9 bases, with 8 bases between. Germline CDR1 GTSNPN, CDR2 SVGIG (reference sequence).

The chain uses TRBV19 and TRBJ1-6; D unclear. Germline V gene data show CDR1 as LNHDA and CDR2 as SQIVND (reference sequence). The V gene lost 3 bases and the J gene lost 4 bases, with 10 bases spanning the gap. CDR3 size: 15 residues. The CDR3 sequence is CASSIGTDYNSPLHF. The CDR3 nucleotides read TGTGCCAGTAGTATTGGAACAGATTATAATTCACCCCTCCACTTT.

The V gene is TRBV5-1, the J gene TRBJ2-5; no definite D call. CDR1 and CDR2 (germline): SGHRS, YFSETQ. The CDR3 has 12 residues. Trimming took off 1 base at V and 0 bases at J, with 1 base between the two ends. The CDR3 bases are TGCGCCAGCAGCTTGTACCAAGAGACCCAGTACTTC. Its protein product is CASSLYQETQYF.

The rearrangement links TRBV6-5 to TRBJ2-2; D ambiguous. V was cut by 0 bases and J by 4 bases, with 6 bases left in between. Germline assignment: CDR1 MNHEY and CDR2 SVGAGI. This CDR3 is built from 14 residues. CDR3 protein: CASSYSMATGELFF. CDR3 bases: TGTGCCAGCAGTTACTCTATGGCCACCGGGGAGCTGTTTTTT.